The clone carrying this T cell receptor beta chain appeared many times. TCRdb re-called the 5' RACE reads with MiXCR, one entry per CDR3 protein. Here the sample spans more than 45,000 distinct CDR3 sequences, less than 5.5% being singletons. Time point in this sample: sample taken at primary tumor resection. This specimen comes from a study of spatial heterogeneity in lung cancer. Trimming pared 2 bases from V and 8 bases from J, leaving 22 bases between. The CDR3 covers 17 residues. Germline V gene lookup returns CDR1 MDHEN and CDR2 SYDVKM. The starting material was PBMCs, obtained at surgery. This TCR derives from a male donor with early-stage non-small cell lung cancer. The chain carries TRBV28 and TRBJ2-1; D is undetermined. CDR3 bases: TGTGCCAGCAGTTTAATGGTTCGGCTATCGGGCTTCGATGAGCAGTTCTTC. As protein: CASSLMVRLSGFDEQFF.